These 20 T cell receptor beta chains came from one sample sequenced in a study of shared T cell receptors in the human thymus. Profiled with immunoSEQ multiplex PCR; TCRdb holds only in-frame clones, not every one. The sample gives more than 550,000 clones, approximately 85% of which show up once; around 0.01% is in the top ten. These same data were also listed under a study on human thymus T cells.

The sequenced sample was thymocytes. These TCRs come from a girl under three years old with a congenital heart defect.

The chain links TRBV10-3 to TRBJ1-1; tentative D call: TRBD1 (5 bases). Germline V gives CDR1 ENHRY, CDR2 SYGVKD. This CDR3 has 12 amino acids. Trimming left V 10 bases short and J 3 bases short, with 12 bases between. The CDR3 loop reads CASRQTYTEAFF. CDR3 coding DNA: TGTGCCAGTAGACAGACTTACACTGAAGCTTTCTTT.

This rearrangement joins TRBV9 to TRBJ1-1, with TRBD1 identical over 7 bases. Per germline, CDR1 SGDLS and CDR2 YYNGEE. J lost 8 bases, V lost 0 bases, and 4 bases had no gene match. This CDR3 is 13 amino acids long. CDR3 sequence: CASSVAPTGEAFF. CDR3 in DNA: TGTGCCAGCAGCGTAGCTCCGACAGGGGAAGCTTTCTTT.

This clone turned up a few times. The chain carries TRBV5-1 and TRBJ1-1, with TRBD1 identical over 7 bases. Germline assignment: CDR1 SGHRS and CDR2 YFSETQ. Unmatched junction bases numbered 8, after V lost 5 bases and J lost 7 bases. The CDR3 loop spans 13 amino acids. The CDR3 DNA sequence: TGCGCCAGCAGAAGACTGGGACAGATTGAAGCTTTCTTT. This gives the protein CASRRLGQIEAFF.

The chain recombines TRBV5-1 with TRBJ2-5; 8 nucleotides match TRBD2. The germline V gene encodes CDR1 SGHRS and CDR2 YFSETQ. With V trimmed by 3 bases and J by 3 bases, 7 bases remained unmatched. The CDR3 totals 15 residues. The CDR3, as DNA: TGCGCCAGCAGCTCACCGGGACTAGGGGAAGAGACCCAGTACTTC. It yields the protein CASSSPGLGEETQYF.

The V gene is TRBV6-4, the J gene TRBJ2-3, with 11 positions matching TRBD2. This CDR3 contains 15 residues. Germline loops: CDR1 MRHNA, CDR2 SNTAGT. Germline trimming cut 4 bases from V and 0 bases from J; bases unmatched to any gene: 0. CDR3 DNA sequence: TGTGCCAGCAGTGCTAGCGGGGGGAGCACAGATACGCAGTATTTT. This sequence encodes CASSASGGSTDTQYF.

The rearrangement joins TRBV10-1 to TRBJ2-1, with a tentative D call TRBD1 (6 bases). V was trimmed by 3 bases and J by 6 bases, leaving 15 bases between them. This CDR3 region has 15 residues. Germline lookup yields CDR1 WNHNN and CDR2 SYGVQD (reference sequence). The DNA for the CDR3 is TGCGCCAGCAGTGATCAGGGGAAGGTAGGCAATGAGCAGTTCTTC. Translated, it gives CASSDQGKVGNEQFF.

CDR3 coding DNA: TGCGCCAGCAGCCAAGGGTTGGGGCGCCTTAATTCACCCCTCCACTTT. This encodes CASSQGLGRLNSPLHF. The chain employs TRBV4-1 and TRBJ1-6; perhaps TRBD1 as D (5 bases). The CDR3 is 16 residues long. Germline V gene sequence: CDR1 MGHRA, CDR2 YSYEKL. V gave up 1 base and J gave up 6 bases, with 13 bases separating them.

The chain carries TRBV11-2 and TRBJ1-1, with TRBD1 matching over 9 bases. Trimming cost V 4 bases and J 4 bases; bases outside gene matches: 16. This CDR3 has 18 amino acids. Germline CDR1 is SGHAT and CDR2 is FQNNGV. The DNA of the CDR3 is TGTGCCAGCAGCTCGAGGGCGTACCCGACAGGGGGACGCACTGAAGCTTTCTTT. It is translated as CASSSRAYPTGGRTEAFF.

The chain is built from TRBV4-1 and TRBJ1-5, with D hard to call. The germline V and J ends were trimmed by 4 bases and 2 bases, with 9 bases remaining between them. The CDR3 runs 14 residues. Looked up from germline, CDR1 is MGHRA and CDR2 is YSYEKL. CDR3 residues: CASSPGAGNQPQHF. As DNA, the CDR3 is TGCGCCAGCAGCCCAGGCGCAGGCAATCAGCCCCAGCATTTT.

This rearrangement joins TRBV7-2 to TRBJ2-1; maybe TRBD2 (6 bases). CDR1 is SGHTA and CDR2 is FQGNSA in the germline V gene. The CDR3 is 13 residues long. V lost 1 base and J 9 bases, leaving 10 bases between the germline ends. CDR3 sequence: CASSLGLRGEQFF. The CDR3 DNA reads as TGTGCCAGCAGCTTAGGCCTGCGGGGTGAGCAGTTCTTC.

V and J are TRBV5-6 and TRBJ1-5, with 9 bases identical to TRBD1. CDR3 length equals 15 residues. Germline CDR1 reads SGHDT; CDR2 reads YYEEEE. The V gene end was trimmed by 4 bases and the J gene end by 2 bases; junction bases not matched to a gene: 4. The CDR3 DNA follows: TGTGCCAGCAGCCCGGGACAGGGAGGCAATCAGCCCCAGCATTTT. It yields the protein CASSPGQGGNQPQHF.

A few counts support this clone. This sequence joins TRBV11-2 and TRBJ2-4; 7 bases line up with TRBD2. Germline V gene data show CDR1 as SGHAT and CDR2 as FQNNGV. This CDR3 comprises 16 residues. Trimming took 4 bases from V and 0 from J; bases not matched to a gene: 6. The CDR3 DNA reads as TGTGCCAGCAGCTGGGACTATCAAATAGCCAAAAACATTCAGTACTTC. Its translation is CASSWDYQIAKNIQYF.

CDR3 sequence reads: CATLGQPGNTIYF. The CDR3 DNA sequence: TGTGCCACCCTCGGACAGCCGGGAAACACCATATATTTT. The chain is built from TRBV30 and TRBJ1-3; TRBD1 is a possible D gene (6 bases). The germline V gene has CDR1 GTSNPN and CDR2 SVGIG (reference sequence). This CDR3 has 13 residues. Between the trimmed V and J ends, which lost 8 bases and 4 bases, there was a span of 15 bases.

The V gene is TRBV7-8, the J gene TRBJ1-6, with TRBD1 identical over 8 bases. Trimming at V came to 1 base and at J to 0 bases, leaving 14 bases not matched to a gene. Germline assignment: CDR1 SGHVS and CDR2 FQNEAQ. The CDR3 covers 21 residues. CDR3 DNA sequence: TGTGCCAGCAGCTTAGGGGTAGGACAGGGTGGTAAGAGCTCCTATAATTCACCCCTCCACTTT. It translates to CASSLGVGQGGKSSYNSPLHF.

DNA for the CDR3: TGTGCCAGCAGTTGGCGAGGCTCCTACGAGCAGTACTTC. Its translation: CASSWRGSYEQYF. The rearrangement uses TRBV2 and TRBJ2-7; D uncertain. There are 13 residues in the CDR3. The germline CDR1 and CDR2 sequences are SNHLY and FYNNEI. Trimming cost V 5 bases and J 0 bases, with 8 bases left between them.

This clone was seen only a few times. The chain links TRBV14 to TRBJ2-3, with D perhaps matching TRBD1 (6 bases). CDR3 size: 16 residues. CDR1 is SGHDN and CDR2 is FVKESK in the germline V gene. Trimming took off 4 bases at V and 2 bases at J, with 16 bases between the two ends. CDR3 coding DNA: TGTGCCAGCAGCCGCCACAGGGCCCGAGACACAGATACGCAGTATTTT. Translating gives CASSRHRARDTDTQYF.

The chain recombines TRBV2 with TRBJ2-5, with a tentative D call TRBD1 (7 bases). The CDR3 loop spans 15 amino acids. Trimming shortened V by 8 bases and J by 4 bases, and 20 bases separated the two germline ends. From germline, CDR1 is SNHLY and CDR2 FYNNEI. CDR3 region: CASHIPGAGGETQYF. CDR3 nucleotides: TGTGCCAGCCACATCCCGGGGGCAGGGGGAGAGACCCAGTACTTC.

A few counts support this clone. The V call is TRBV27, the J call TRBJ2-7; D might be TRBD2 (6 bases). CDR3 length equals 19 residues. CDR1 is MNHEY and CDR2 is SMNVEV in the germline V gene (reference sequence). The V end lost 3 bases, the J end lost 2 bases, and 26 bases lay between the germline ends. The CDR3 here is CASSFARLGLRRGPYEQYF. The DNA of the CDR3 is TGTGCCAGCAGTTTCGCCCGGTTGGGGCTCCGGCGGGGACCCTACGAGCAGTACTTC.

This chain uses TRBV29-1 with TRBJ1-2; 12 positions agree with TRBD1. This CDR3 region has 17 residues. The germline V gene has CDR1 SQVTM and CDR2 ANQGSEA. V gave up 6 bases and J gave up 5 bases; unmatched junction bases: 16. The CDR3 DNA reads as TGCAGCGTCTCCAGCCCCGGGACAGGGGGCTCTTCTTATGGCTACACCTTC. It yields the protein CSVSSPGTGGSSYGYTF.

The chain combines TRBV29-1 with TRBJ1-5, with 10 bases aligning to TRBD1. The CDR3 has 16 residues. V trimming: 6 bases; J trimming: 3 bases; junction bases outside the gene matches: 11. Germline CDR1 SQVTM, CDR2 ANQGSEA. Here the CDR3 DNA reads TGCAGCGTGGCGGGGACAGGGGAAGTTGACAATCAGCCCCAGCATTTT. This translates into CSVAGTGEVDNQPQHF. Looking up the rest from reference TRBV29-1 and TRBJ1-5 gives the full variable domain: SAVISQKPSRDICQRGTSLTIQCQVDSQVTMMFWYRQQPGQSLTLIATANQGSEATYESGFVIDKFPISRPNLTFSTLTVSNMSPEDSSIYLCSVAGTGEVDNQPQHFGDGTRLSIL.